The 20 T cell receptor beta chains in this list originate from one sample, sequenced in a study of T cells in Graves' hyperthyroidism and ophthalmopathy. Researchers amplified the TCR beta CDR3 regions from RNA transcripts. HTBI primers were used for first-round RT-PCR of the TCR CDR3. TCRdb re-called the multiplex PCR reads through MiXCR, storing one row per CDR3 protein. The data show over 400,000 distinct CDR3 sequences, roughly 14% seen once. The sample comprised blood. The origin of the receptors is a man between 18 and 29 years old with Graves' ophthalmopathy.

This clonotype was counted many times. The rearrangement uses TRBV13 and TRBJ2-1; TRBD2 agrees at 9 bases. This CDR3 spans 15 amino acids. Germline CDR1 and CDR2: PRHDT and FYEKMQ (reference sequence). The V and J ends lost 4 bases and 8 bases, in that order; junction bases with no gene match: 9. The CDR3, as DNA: TGTGCCAGCAGCTCAAGACTAGCGGCCTGGGATGAGCAGTTCTTC. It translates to CASSSRLAAWDEQFF. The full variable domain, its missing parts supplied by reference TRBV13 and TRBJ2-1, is AAGVIQSPRHLIKEKRETATLKCYPIPRHDTVYWYQQGPGQDPQFLISFYEKMQSDKGSIPDRFSAQQFSDYHSELNMSSLELGDSALYFCASSSRLAAWDEQFFGPGTRLTVL.

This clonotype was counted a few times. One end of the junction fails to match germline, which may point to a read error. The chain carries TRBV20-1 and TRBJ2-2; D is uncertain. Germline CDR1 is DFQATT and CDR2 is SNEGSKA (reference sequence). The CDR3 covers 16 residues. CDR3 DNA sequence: TGCAGTGCTAGGGTCCACTTGCTGGGGAACGCCGGGGAGCTGTTTTTT. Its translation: CSARVHLLGNAGELFF.

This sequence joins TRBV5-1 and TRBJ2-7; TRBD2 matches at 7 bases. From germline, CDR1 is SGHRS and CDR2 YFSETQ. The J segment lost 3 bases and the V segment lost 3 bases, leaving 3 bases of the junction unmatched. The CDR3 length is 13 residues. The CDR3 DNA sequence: TGCGCCAGCAGCTCGCCGGGAGGCTACGAGCAGTACTTC. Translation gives CASSSPGGYEQYF.

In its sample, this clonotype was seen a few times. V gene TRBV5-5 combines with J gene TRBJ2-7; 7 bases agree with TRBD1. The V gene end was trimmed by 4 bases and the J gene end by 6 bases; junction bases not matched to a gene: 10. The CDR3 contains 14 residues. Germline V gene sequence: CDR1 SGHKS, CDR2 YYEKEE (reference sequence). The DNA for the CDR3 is TGTGCCAGCAGCCGTCGGACAGGCGAAGGCGAGCAGTACTTC. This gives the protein CASSRRTGEGEQYF.

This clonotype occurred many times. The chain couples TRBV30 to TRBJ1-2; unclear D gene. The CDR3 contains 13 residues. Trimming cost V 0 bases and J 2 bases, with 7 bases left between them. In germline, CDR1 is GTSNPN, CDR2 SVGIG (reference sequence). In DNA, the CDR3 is TGTGCCTGGAGTGTTTCAACGAACTATGGCTACACCTTC. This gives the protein CAWSVSTNYGYTF.

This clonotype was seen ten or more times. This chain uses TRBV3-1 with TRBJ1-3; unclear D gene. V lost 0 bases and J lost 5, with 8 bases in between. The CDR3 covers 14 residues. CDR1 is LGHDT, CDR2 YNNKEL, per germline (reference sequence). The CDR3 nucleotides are TGTGCCAGCAGCCAAGACCCTGGCCGAAACACCATATATTTT. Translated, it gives CASSQDPGRNTIYF.

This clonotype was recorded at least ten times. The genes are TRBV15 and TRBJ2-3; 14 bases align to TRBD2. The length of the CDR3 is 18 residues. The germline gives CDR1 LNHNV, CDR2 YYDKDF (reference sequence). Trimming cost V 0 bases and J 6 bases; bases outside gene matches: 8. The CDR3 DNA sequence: TGTGCCACCAGCAGAGAACGCGGACTAGCGGGAGGACGCGATACGCAGTATTTT. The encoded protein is CATSRERGLAGGRDTQYF.

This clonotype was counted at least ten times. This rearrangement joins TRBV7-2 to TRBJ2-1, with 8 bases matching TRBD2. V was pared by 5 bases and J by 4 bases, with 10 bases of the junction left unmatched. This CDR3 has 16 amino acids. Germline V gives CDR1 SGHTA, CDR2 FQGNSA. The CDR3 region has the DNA TGTGCCAGCAGCCAGAGCCTACCGGGAGGGTACAATGAGCAGTTCTTC. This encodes CASSQSLPGGYNEQFF.

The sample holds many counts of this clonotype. The CDR3 DNA reads TGTGCCAGCAGCTTAGCGGTAGATACGCAGTATTTT. Its protein is CASSLAVDTQYF. This chain connects TRBV13 to TRBJ2-3; D gene uncertain. The CDR3 length is 12 residues. From germline, CDR1 is PRHDT and CDR2 FYEKMQ (reference sequence). V shed 1 base and J shed 5 bases, with 4 bases lying between them.

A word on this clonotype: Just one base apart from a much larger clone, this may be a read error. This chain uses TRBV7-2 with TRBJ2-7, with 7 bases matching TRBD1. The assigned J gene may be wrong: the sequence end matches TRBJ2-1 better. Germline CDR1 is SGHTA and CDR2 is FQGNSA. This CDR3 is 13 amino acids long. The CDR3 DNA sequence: TGTGCCAGCAGCTTGTGGGACAGCTACGAGCAGTTCTTC. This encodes CASSLWDSYEQFF.

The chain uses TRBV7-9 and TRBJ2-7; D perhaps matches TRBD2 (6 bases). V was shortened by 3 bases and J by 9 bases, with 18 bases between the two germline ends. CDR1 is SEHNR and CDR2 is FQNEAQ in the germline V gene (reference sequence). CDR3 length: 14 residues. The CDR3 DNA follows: TGTGCCAGCAGCTTGGAGGGCAGGGTTGAAGGGCAGTACTTC. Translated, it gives CASSLEGRVEGQYF.

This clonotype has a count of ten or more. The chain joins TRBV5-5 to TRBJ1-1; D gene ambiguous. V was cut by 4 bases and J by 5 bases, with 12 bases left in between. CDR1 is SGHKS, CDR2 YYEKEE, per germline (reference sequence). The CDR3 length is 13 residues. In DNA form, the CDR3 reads TGTGCCAGCAGCCCGGCTCCTGGGACTGAAGCTTTCTTT. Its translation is CASSPAPGTEAFF.

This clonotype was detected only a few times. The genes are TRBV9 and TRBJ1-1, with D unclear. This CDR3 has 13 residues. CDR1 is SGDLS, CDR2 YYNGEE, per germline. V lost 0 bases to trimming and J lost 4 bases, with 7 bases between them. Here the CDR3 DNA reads TGTGCCAGCAGCGTAGACCCGGCCACTGAAGCTTTCTTT. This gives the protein CASSVDPATEAFF.

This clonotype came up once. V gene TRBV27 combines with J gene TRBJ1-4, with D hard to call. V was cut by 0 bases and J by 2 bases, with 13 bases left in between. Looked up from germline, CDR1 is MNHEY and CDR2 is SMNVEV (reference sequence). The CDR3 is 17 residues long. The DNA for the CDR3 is TGTGCCAGCAGTTTATCGCTACAAACTTCTACTAATGAAAAACTGTTTTTT. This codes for CASSLSLQTSTNEKLFF.

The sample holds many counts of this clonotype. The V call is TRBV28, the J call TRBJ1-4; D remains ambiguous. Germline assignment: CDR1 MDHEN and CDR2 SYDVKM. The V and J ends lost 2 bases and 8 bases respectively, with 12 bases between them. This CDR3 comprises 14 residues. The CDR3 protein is CASSLNFGREKLFF. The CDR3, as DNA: TGTGCCAGCAGTTTAAACTTCGGAAGGGAAAAACTGTTTTTT.

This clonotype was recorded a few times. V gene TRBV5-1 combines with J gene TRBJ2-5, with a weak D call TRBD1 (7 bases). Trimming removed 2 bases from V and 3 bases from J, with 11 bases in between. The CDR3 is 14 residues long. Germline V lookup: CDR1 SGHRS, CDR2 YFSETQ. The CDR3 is CASSFQGGEETQYF. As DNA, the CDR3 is TGCGCCAGCAGCTTTCAGGGGGGTGAAGAGACCCAGTACTTC.

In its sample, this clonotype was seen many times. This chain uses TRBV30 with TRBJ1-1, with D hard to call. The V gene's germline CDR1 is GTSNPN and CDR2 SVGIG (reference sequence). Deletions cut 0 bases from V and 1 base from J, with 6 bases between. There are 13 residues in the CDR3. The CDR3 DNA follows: TGTGCCTGGAGTGTGGGCAAGAACACTGAAGCTTTCTTT. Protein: CAWSVGKNTEAFF.

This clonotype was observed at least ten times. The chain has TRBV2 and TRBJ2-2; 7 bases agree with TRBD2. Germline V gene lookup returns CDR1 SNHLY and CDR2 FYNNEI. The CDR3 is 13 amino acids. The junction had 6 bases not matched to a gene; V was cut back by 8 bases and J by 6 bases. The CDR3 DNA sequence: TGTGCCAGCTCAAGCGGGACGTCCGGGGAGCTGTTTTTT. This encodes CASSSGTSGELFF.

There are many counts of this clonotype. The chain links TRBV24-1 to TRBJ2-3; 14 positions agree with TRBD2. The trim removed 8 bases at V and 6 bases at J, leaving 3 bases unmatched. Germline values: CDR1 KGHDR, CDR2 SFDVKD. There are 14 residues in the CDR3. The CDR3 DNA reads TGTGCCACCACGACTAGCGGGAGGGGGGATACGCAGTATTTT. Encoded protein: CATTTSGRGDTQYF.

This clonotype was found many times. The CDR3: CASSLTTGGRVFF. The CDR3 DNA is TGCGCCAGCAGCTTGACGACAGGGGGAAGGGTTTTCTTT. The chain combines TRBV5-1 with TRBJ1-1; TRBD1 aligns across 9 bases. This CDR3 comprises 13 residues. The V and J ends lost 1 base and 13 bases, in that order; junction bases with no gene match: 8. From germline, CDR1 is SGHRS and CDR2 YFSETQ.